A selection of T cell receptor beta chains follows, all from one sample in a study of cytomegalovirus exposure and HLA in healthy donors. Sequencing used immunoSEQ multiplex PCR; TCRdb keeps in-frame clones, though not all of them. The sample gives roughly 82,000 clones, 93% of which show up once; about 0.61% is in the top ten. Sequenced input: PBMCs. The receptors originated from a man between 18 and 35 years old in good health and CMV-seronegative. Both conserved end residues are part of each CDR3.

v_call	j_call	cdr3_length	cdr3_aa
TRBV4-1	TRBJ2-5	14	CASSHLAGEETQYF
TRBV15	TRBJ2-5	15	CATSRDLEGLGTQYF
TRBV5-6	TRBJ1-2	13	CASSLPGVLGETF
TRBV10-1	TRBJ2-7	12	CASSERDRVKYF
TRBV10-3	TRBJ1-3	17	CAISDPRGGLSGNTIYF
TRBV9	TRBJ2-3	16	CASSVGSGTETDTQYF
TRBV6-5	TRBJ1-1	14	CASRAGGPDTEAFF
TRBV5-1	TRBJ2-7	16	CASRRPGESRGYEQYF
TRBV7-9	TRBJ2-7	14	CASSPQGASYEQYF
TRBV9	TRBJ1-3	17	CASSVVPTGVTGNTIYF
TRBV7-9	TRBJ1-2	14	CASRWGGPDYGYTF
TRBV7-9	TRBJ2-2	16	CASSLGTVTNTGELFF
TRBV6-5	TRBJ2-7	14	CASSYSQGAREQYF
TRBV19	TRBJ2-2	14	CASSIGVNTGELFF
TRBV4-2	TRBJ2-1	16	CASSQEPVYSYNEQFF
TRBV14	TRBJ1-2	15	CASSQAGGRNYGYTF
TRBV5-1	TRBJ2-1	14	CASSSGQGPREQFF
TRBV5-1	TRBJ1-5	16	CASSLAGPGSNQPQHF
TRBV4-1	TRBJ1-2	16	CASSQPGRGPSYGYTF
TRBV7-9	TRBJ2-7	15	CASSRGSGGPYEQYF
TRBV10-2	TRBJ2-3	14	CASREGLVYSTQYF
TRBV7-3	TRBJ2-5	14	CASSASGAQETQYF
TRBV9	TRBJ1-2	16	CASSLVERSSVFGYTF
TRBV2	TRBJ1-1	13	CASSAPDRGKAFF
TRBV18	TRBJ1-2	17	CASSPRAPGQGIHGYTF
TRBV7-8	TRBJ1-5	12	CASRQDNQPQHF
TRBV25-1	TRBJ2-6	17	CASSEYSDLSGANVLTF
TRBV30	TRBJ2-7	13	CARRTSGTYEQYF
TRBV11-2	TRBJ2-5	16	CASSFGDITGLETQYF
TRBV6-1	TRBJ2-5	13	CASRKTVRETQYF
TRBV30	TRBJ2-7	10	CAWGAYEQYF
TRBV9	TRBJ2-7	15	CASSPQGTSSYEQYF
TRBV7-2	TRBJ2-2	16	CASSLVGQLNTGELFF
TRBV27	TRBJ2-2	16	CASRTTGGPNTGELFF
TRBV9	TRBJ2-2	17	CASSDPKGQGITGELFF
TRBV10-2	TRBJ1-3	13	CASSGSSGNTIYF
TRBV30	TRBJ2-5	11	CAWGRGETQYF
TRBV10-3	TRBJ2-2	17	CAISGGGTSGGAGELFF
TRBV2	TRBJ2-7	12	CASSELSYEQYF
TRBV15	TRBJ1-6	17	CATSGGDRGPTESPLHF
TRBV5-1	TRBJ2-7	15	CASSLAGTGGDEQYF
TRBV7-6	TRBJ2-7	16	CASSPLAGVSPYEQYF
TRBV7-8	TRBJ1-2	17	CASSLVVKSTVNYGYTF
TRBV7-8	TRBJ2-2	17	CASSPRPGETNTGELFF
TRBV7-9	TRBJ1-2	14	CASSPDGDFYGYTF
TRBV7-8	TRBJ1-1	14	CASSLMVGRTEAFF
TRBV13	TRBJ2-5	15	CASSLNRGLQETQYF
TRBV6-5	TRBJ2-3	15	CASSAPGQGTDTQYF
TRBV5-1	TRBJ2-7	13	CASGGSGAYEQYF
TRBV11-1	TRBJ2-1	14	CASGLPGGPREQFF
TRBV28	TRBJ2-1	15	CASSLSGSVYNEQFF
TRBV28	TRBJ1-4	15	CASSFPGGSSEKLFF
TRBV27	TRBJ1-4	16	CASSLSPGTGKKKLFF
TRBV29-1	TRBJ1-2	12	CSVAGPGYGYTF
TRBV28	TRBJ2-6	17	CASRYGQGMRGANVLTF
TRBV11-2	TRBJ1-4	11	CASSFAGRLFF
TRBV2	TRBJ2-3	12	CASSDNSDTQYF
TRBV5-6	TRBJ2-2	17	CASSWTSSGGNTGELFF
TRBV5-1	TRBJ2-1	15	CASSQGPGLYNEQFF